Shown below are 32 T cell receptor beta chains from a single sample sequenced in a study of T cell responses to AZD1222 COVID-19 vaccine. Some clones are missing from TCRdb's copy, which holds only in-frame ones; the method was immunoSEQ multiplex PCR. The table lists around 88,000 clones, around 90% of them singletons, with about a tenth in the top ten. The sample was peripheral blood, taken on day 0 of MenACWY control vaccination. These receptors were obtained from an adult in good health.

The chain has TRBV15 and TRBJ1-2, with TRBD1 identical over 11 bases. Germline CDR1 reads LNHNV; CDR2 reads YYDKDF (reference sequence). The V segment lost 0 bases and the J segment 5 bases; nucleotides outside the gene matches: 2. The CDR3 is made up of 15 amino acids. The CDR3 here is CATSRDRDRGYGYTF. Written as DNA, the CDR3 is TGTGCCACCAGCAGAGATCGGGACAGGGGGTATGGCTACACCTTC.

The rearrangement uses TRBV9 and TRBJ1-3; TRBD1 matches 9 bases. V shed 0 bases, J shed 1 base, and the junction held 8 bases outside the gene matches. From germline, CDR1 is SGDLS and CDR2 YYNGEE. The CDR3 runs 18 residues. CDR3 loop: CASSVETGGFVSGNTIYF. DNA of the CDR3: TGTGCCAGCAGCGTAGAAACAGGGGGCTTTGTTTCTGGAAACACCATATATTTT.

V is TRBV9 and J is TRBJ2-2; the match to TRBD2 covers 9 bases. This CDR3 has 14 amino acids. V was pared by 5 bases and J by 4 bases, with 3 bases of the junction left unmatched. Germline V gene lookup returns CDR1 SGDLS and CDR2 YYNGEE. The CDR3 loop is CASRERGVTGELFF. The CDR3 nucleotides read TGTGCCAGCAGGGAGCGGGGGGTCACCGGGGAGCTGTTTTTT.

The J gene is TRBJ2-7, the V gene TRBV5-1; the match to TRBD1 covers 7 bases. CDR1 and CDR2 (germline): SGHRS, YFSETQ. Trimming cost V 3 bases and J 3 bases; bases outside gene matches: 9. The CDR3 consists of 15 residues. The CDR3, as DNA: TGCGCCAGCAGCTCATACCCCGGGACAGACTACGAGCAGTACTTC. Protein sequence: CASSSYPGTDYEQYF.

The CDR3 DNA reads as TGTGCCAGTACCGGGACAAGCCCTTACGAGCAGTACTTC. This encodes CASTGTSPYEQYF. The chain carries TRBV19 and TRBJ2-7, with a possible D match to TRBD1 (6 bases). Trimming removed 7 bases at V and 4 bases at J, with 14 bases between. Per germline, CDR1 LNHDA and CDR2 SQIVND (reference sequence). The CDR3 runs 13 residues.

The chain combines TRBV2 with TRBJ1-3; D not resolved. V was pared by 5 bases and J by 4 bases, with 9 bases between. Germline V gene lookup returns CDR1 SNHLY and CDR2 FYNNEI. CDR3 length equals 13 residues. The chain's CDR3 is CASSKDRGNTIYF. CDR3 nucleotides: TGTGCCAGCAGTAAGGACCGAGGAAACACCATATATTTT.

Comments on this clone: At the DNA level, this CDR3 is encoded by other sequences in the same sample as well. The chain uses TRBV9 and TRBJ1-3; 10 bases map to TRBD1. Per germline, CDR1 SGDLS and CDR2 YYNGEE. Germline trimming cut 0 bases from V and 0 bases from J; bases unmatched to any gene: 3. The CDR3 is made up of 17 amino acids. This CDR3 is CASSVGTGGNSGNTIYF. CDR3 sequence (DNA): TGTGCCAGCAGCGTAGGGACAGGGGGAAACTCTGGAAACACCATATATTTT.

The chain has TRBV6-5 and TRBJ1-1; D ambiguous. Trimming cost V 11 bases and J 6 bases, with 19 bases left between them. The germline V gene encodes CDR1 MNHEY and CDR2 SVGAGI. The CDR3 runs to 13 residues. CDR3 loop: CASARESFAEAFF. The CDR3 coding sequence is TGTGCCTCGGCCCGCGAGTCGTTTGCTGAAGCTTTCTTT.

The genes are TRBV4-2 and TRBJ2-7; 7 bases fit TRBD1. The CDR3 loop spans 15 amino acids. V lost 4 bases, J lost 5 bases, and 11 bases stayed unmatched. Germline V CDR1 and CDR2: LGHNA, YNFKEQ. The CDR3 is CASSRTTGRFDEQYF. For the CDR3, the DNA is TGTGCCAGCAGCCGTACGACAGGGAGATTCGACGAGCAGTACTTC.

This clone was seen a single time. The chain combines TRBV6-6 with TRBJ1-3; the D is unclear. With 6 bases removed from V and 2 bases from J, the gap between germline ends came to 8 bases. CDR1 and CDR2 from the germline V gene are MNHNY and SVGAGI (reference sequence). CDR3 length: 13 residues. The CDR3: CASRQMTGNTIYF. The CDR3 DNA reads TGTGCCAGCAGACAGATGACTGGAAACACCATATATTTT.

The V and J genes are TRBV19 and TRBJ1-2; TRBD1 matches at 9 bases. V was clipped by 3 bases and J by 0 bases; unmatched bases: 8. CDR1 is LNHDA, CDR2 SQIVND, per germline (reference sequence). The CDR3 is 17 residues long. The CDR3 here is CASSMVGTGTANYGYTF. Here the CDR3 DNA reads TGTGCCAGTAGTATGGTCGGGACAGGGACAGCTAACTATGGCTACACCTTC.

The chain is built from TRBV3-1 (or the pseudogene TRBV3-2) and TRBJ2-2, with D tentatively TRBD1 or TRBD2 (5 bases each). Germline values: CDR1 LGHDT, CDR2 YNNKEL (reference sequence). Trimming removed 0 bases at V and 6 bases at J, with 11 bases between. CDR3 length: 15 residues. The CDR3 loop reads CASSQEEGSAGELFF. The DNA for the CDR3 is TGTGCCAGCAGCCAAGAAGAGGGGTCGGCCGGGGAGCTGTTTTTT.

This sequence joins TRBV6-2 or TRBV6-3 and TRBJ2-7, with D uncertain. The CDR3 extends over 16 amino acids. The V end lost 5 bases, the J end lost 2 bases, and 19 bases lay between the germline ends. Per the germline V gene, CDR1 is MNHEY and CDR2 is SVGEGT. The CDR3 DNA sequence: TGTGCCAGCAGTCCCGGATACCGTTCCTCTACCTACGAGCAGTACTTC. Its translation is CASSPGYRSSTYEQYF.

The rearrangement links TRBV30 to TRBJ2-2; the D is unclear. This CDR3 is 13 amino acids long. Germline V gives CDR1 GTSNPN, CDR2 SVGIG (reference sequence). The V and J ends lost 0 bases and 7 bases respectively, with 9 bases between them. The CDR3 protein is CAWSVRSDGELFF. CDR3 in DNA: TGTGCCTGGAGTGTACGCTCTGACGGGGAGCTGTTTTTT.

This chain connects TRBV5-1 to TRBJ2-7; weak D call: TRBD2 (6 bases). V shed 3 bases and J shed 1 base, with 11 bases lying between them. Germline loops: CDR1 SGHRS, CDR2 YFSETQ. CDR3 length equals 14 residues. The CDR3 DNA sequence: TGCGCCAGCAGCTCGGGACTGAGTTCCTACGAGCAGTACTTC. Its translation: CASSSGLSSYEQYF.

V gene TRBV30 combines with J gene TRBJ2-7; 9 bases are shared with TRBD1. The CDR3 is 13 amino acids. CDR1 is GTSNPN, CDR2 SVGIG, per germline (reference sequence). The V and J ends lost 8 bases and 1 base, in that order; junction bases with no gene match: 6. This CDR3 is CAGQTGGSYEQYF. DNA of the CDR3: TGTGCCGGCCAGACAGGGGGATCCTACGAGCAGTACTTC.

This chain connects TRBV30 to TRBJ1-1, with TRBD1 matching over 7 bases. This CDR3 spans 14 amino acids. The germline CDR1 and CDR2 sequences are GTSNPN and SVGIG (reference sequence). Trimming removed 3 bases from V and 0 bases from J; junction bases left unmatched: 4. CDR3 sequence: CAWSRDSVNTEAFF. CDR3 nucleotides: TGTGCCTGGAGCCGGGACAGTGTGAACACTGAAGCTTTCTTT.

CDR3 nucleotides: TGTGCCAGCAGCCAAACAAGGTACGAGCAGTACTTC. This sequence encodes CASSQTRYEQYF. This chain joins TRBV3-1 (or the pseudogene TRBV3-2) and TRBJ2-7, with D uncertain. CDR1 is LGHDT, CDR2 YNNKEL, per germline (reference sequence). V was cut by 2 bases and J by 4 bases, with 6 bases left in between. The CDR3 runs to 12 residues.

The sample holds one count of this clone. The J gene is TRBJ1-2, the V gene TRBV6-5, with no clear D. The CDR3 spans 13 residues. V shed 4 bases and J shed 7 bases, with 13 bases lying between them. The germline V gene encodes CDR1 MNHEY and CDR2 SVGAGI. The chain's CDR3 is CASSSSAVGGYTF. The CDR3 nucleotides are TGTGCCAGCAGTTCGAGCGCCGTGGGTGGCTACACCTTC.

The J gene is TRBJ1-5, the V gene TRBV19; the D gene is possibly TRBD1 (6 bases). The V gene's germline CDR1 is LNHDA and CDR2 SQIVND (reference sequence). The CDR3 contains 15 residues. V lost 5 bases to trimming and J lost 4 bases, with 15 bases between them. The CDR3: CASSRGGQNNQPQHF. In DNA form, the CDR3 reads TGTGCCAGTAGTCGCGGGGGCCAAAATAATCAGCCCCAGCATTTT.

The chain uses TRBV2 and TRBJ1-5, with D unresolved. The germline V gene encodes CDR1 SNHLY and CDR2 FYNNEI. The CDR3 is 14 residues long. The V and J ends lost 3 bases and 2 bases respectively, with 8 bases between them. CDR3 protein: CASSDGRGNQPQHF. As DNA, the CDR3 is TGTGCCAGCAGTGATGGGAGGGGCAATCAGCCCCAGCATTTT.

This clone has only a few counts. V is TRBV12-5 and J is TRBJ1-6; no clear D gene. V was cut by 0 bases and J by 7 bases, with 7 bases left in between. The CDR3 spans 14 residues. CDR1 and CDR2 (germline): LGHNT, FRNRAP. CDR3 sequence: CASGLVPQNSPLHF. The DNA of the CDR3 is TGTGCTAGTGGTTTGGTACCCCAAAATTCACCCCTCCACTTT.

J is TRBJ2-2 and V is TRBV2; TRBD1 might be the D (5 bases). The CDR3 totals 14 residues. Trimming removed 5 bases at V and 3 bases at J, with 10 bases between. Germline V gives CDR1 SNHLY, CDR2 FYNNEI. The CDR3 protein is CASSTLGHTGELFF. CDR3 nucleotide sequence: TGTGCCAGCAGTACTCTGGGGCACACCGGGGAGCTGTTTTTT.

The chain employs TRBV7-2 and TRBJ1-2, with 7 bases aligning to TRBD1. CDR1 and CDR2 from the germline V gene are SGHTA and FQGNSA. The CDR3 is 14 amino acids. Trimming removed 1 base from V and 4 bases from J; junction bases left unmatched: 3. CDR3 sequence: CASSLETGPYGYTF. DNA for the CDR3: TGTGCCAGCAGCTTAGAGACAGGGCCCTATGGCTACACCTTC.

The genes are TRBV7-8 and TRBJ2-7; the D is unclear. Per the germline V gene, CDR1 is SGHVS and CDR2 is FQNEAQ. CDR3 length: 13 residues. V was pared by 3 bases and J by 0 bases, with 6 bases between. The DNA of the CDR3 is TGTGCCAGCAGCTTCACTGCCTCCTACGAGCAGTACTTC. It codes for CASSFTASYEQYF.

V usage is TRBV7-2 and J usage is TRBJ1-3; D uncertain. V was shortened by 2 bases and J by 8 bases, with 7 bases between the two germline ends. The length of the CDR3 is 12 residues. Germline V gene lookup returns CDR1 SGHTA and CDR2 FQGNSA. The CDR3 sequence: CASSLIGDTIYF. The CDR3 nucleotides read TGTGCCAGCAGCTTAATCGGGGACACCATATATTTT.

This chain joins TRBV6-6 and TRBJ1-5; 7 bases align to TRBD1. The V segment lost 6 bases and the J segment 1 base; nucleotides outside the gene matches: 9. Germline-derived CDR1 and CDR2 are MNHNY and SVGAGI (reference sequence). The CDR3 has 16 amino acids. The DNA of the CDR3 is TGTGCCAGCAGAGGTTCCAGGGGGGAAAGCAATCAGCCCCAGCATTTT. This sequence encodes CASRGSRGESNQPQHF.

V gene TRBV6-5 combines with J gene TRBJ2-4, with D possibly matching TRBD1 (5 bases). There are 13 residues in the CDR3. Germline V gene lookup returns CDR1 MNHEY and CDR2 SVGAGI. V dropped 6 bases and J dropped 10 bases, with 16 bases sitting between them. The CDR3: CASSVDSSRIQYF. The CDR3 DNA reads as TGTGCCAGCAGCGTAGACAGTAGCCGAATTCAGTACTTC.

DNA for the CDR3: TGCGCCAGCAGCCAACAGGGATCAGGCTCCGAGCAGTACTTC. Its translation: CASSQQGSGSEQYF. The chain is built from TRBV5-1 and TRBJ2-7; TRBD1 might be the D (6 bases). This CDR3 is built from 14 residues. Trimming shortened V by 4 bases and J by 6 bases, and 17 bases separated the two germline ends. Germline lookup yields CDR1 SGHRS and CDR2 YFSETQ. The full variable domain, with the rest looked up from reference TRBV5-1 and TRBJ2-7, is KAGVTQTPRYLIKTRGQQVTLSCSPISGHRSVSWYQQTPGQGLQFLFEYFSETQRNKGNFPGRFSGRQFSNSRSEMNVSTLELGDSALYLCASSQQGSGSEQYFGPGTRLTVT.

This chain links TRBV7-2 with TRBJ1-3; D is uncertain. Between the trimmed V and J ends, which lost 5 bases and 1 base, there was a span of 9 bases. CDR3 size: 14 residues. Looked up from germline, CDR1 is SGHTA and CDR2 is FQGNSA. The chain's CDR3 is CASSLQGSGNTIYF. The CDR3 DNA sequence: TGTGCCAGCAGCCTCCAAGGATCTGGAAACACCATATATTTT.

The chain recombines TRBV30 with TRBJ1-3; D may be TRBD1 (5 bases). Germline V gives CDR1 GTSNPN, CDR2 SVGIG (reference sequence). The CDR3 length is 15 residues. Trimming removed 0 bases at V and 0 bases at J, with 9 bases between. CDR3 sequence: CAWSVTAASGNTIYF. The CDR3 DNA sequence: TGTGCCTGGAGTGTGACAGCGGCCTCTGGAAACACCATATATTTT.

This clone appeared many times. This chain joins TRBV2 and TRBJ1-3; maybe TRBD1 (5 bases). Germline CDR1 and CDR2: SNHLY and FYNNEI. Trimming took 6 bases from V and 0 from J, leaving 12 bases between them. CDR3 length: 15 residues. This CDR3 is CASRTGTFSGNTIYF. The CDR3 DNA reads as TGTGCCAGCAGAACCGGGACCTTCTCTGGAAACACCATATATTTT.